A selection of T cell receptor beta chains follows, all from one sample in a study of CD8 T cells in ankylosing spondylitis. TCRdb independently ran MiXCR on the 5' RACE reads; one entry per CDR3 protein. Of about 440,000 distinct CDR3 sequences in the sample, 15% to 20% were seen once. The sequenced material came from blood, either unsorted or a sorted T cell fraction (not recorded which). Every receptor here comes from a male donor with ankylosing spondylitis. Each CDR3 is given with its conserved first and last residue. D genes are given only for firm matches. Clone size is stated in some rows and not others, as once, few, many or a class when expanded.

V	D	J	length	size	CDR3	DNA
TRBV7-8	-	TRBJ1-2	14	many	CASSLGPGVYGYTF	TGTGCCAGCAGCTTAGGGCCGGGGGTCTATGGCTACACCTTC
TRBV9	-	TRBJ1-2	14	few	CASSVDDRSYGYTF	TGTGCCAGCAGCGTAGATGACCGAAGCTATGGCTACACCTTC
TRBV27	-	TRBJ2-3	16	-	CASSFSLAWTGTTQYF	TGTGCCAGCAGTTTCAGTCTAGCCTGGACGGGGACGACGCAGTATTTT
TRBV7-9	-	TRBJ2-7	14	few	CASSLAGGRYEQYF	TGTGCCAGCAGCTTAGCCGGCGGACGGTACGAGCAGTACTTC
TRBV7-2	-	TRBJ2-3	14	many	CASSRTFDTDTQYF	TGTGCCAGCAGCCGAACATTCGACACAGATACGCAGTATTTT
TRBV2	-	TRBJ1-2	15	-	CASSKAYGSSYGYTF	TGTGCCAGCAGTAAGGCGTACGGGTCCTCCTATGGCTACACCTTC
TRBV2	-	TRBJ2-2	16	few	CASTQGRTTNTGELFF	TGTGCCAGCACTCAAGGGAGGACAACGAACACCGGGGAGCTGTTTTTT
TRBV5-1	-	TRBJ1-4	14	-	CASSLQGESEKLFF	TGCGCCAGCAGCTTACAAGGGGAGAGTGAAAAACTGTTTTTT
TRBV5-1	-	TRBJ2-7	14	few	CASSFQGQSPEQYF	TGCGCCAGCAGCTTCCAGGGCCAATCTCCCGAGCAGTACTTC
TRBV6-1	-	TRBJ2-2	17	-	CASGRTVTGVGTGELFF	TGTGCCAGCGGGCGAACAGTAACGGGAGTAGGAACCGGGGAGCTGTTTTTT